The 5 T cell receptor beta chains given below trace back to one sample, sequenced in a study of blood T cell repertoires in COVID-19. The method was immunoSEQ multiplex PCR; TCRdb's version includes in-frame clones alone and lacks a portion of them. The sample contains hundreds of thousands of clones, 70% to 90% of which appear only once. Sequencing input: PBMCs or T cells enriched from blood (not recorded which). The receptors shown here come from a man aged 25 to 45 who had recovered from COVID-19.

The chain has TRBV9 and TRBJ2-1, with 7 bases lining up with TRBD2. After removal of 0 bases from V and 3 bases from J, the junction contained 12 bases not matched to a gene. Per the germline V gene, CDR1 is SGDLS and CDR2 is YYNGEE. The CDR3 is made up of 18 amino acids. The DNA for the CDR3 is TGTGCCAGCAGCGTAGGGCTCATTAGGGTAGCGGGCTACAATGAGCAGTTCTTC. Its protein product is CASSVGLIRVAGYNEQFF. The entire variable domain, with the rest obtained from reference TRBV9 and TRBJ2-1, is as follows: DSGVTQTPKHLITATGQRVTLRCSPRSGDLSVYWYQQSLDQGLQFLIQYYNGEERAKGNILERFSAQQFPDLHSELNLSSLELGDSALYFCASSVGLIRVAGYNEQFFGPGTRLTVL.

V is TRBV6-5 and J is TRBJ2-7, with a weak D call TRBD1 (5 bases). Trimming removed 4 bases from V and 4 bases from J, with 11 bases in between. The germline V gene encodes CDR1 MNHEY and CDR2 SVGAGI. The CDR3 runs 13 residues. The CDR3 is CASSSGRVYEQYF. The CDR3 coding sequence is TGTGCCAGCAGTTCGGGCAGGGTTTACGAGCAGTACTTC.

This clone showed up just once. J is TRBJ1-2 and V is TRBV10-2; possible D gene TRBD1, 5 bases. The germline gives CDR1 WSHSY, CDR2 SAAADI. This CDR3 is built from 13 residues. The V and J ends lost 4 bases and 2 bases respectively, with 8 bases between them. CDR3 amino acids: CASSARANYGYTF. Here the CDR3 DNA reads TGCGCCAGCAGTGCCAGGGCGAACTATGGCTACACCTTC.

The J gene is TRBJ1-2, the V gene TRBV10-2; TRBD1 agrees at 7 bases. This CDR3 has 15 amino acids. Unmatched junction bases numbered 11, after V lost 3 bases and J lost 7 bases. The V gene's germline CDR1 is WSHSY and CDR2 SAAADI. CDR3 nucleotides: TGCGCCAGCAGTGAAAGCAGGGGGAGGTTCGCTGGCTACACCTTC. Translating it yields CASSESRGRFAGYTF.

This CDR3 is CASSQESPGQYSGNTIYF. The CDR3 nucleotides read TGTGCCAGCAGCCAAGAAAGCCCGGGACAGTACTCTGGAAACACCATATATTTT. This chain joins TRBV4-2 and TRBJ1-3, with 7 bases that match TRBD1. The V segment lost 0 bases and the J segment 0 bases; nucleotides outside the gene matches: 8. CDR1 LGHNA and CDR2 YNFKEQ come from the germline V gene. The CDR3 consists of 18 residues.